The rows below give T cell receptor beta chains drawn from one sample of a study of blood T cell repertoires in COVID-19. Sequencing was performed with immunoSEQ multiplex PCR; in TCRdb, only in-frame clones are kept and a portion is missing. This table has roughly 160,000 clones, 65% to 85% appearing once. The sequencing sample was made of PBMCs or T cells enriched from blood (not recorded which). The receptors derive from a woman aged 60-70 years who had recovered from COVID-19. The conserved cysteine and the conserved F or W are not part of the CDR3 here.

cdr3_aa	v_call	j_call
ASSYRRLAFSEQY	TRBV5-1	TRBJ2-7
ASSHWGGETQY	TRBV14	TRBJ2-5
ASSPGRGYTDTQY	TRBV28	TRBJ2-3
ASSAGLAVNEQF	TRBV5-6	TRBJ2-1
ASSLDRANTEAF	TRBV27	TRBJ1-1
ASSPQGAGNQPQH	TRBV7-2	TRBJ1-5
ASSPVMTGNTEAF	TRBV18	TRBJ1-1
ASSLQGLGTEAF	TRBV5-1	TRBJ1-1
ASSQVGRRGNSPLH	TRBV4-1	TRBJ1-6
ASSQPRRGQNTEAF	TRBV4-1	TRBJ1-1
ATSEFWNEQF	TRBV15	TRBJ2-1
ASSFSEQTEAF	TRBV7-3	TRBJ1-1
ASSLLGNTEAF	TRBV13	TRBJ1-1
ASSRAEVYEQF	TRBV4-1	TRBJ2-1
ASSLAARSAADTQY	TRBV5-1	TRBJ2-3
ASSLVSLAGGRRTEYEQY	TRBV7-8	TRBJ2-7
ASSGGAYNEQF	TRBV28	TRBJ2-1
AMGQGNTGELF	TRBV10-3	TRBJ2-2
ASSRGNNEQF	TRBV11-3	TRBJ2-1
ASSWAGVAEQY	TRBV5-1	TRBJ2-7
AWRPTGGRKEKLF	TRBV30	TRBJ1-4
ASSALTGGDTGELF	TRBV25-1	TRBJ2-2
ASRPRNLQETQY	TRBV5-5	TRBJ2-5
ASILASGSTDTQY	TRBV2	TRBJ2-3
ASGRVTDTQY	TRBV9	TRBJ2-3
ASHDRQGRPDTQY	TRBV2	TRBJ2-3
ASSQPGCSYEQY	TRBV23-1	TRBJ2-7
SVEALGGAKSSYEQY	TRBV29-1	TRBJ2-7
ASRETGGAGGYT	TRBV25-1	TRBJ1-2
ASSPGGSRTEAF	TRBV3-1/TRBV3-2	TRBJ1-1
ASSLGVSGISEQF	TRBV5-5	TRBJ2-1
ASSDTGSSNEQF	TRBV2	TRBJ2-1
ASSLSGGGREQY	TRBV3-1/TRBV3-2	TRBJ2-7
ASRPSGVYGYT	TRBV28	TRBJ1-2
AWSVGGGLNEQF	TRBV30	TRBJ2-1
ASSLFRQGLSGANVLT	TRBV5-1	TRBJ2-6
ASSDRDHTIY	TRBV2	TRBJ1-3
ASSQELTGRGRAEQF	TRBV4-2	TRBJ2-1
ASRNRGSNEKLF	TRBV28	TRBJ1-4
SVVRAGGGYT	TRBV29-1	TRBJ1-2
ASSESRGGITEAF	TRBV10-1	TRBJ1-1
ASSEGFPIGYT	TRBV6-1	TRBJ1-2
ASTLTSGGAVKYNEQF	TRBV2	TRBJ2-1
ASSQHDNSGNTIY	TRBV3-1/TRBV3-2	TRBJ1-3
ASSLQGWEQY	TRBV5-4	TRBJ2-7
ASSLAQDGTEAF	TRBV28	TRBJ1-1
ASSRERDYSYEQY	TRBV28	TRBJ2-7
ASSSTGSSYNEQF	TRBV28	TRBJ2-1
ASSYSYYDREVEH	TRBV6-5	TRBJ1-5
ASMTGTGPDQPQH	TRBV19	TRBJ1-5
ASSTTGTYNSPLH	TRBV4-2	TRBJ1-6
ATSGDSMQETQY	TRBV15	TRBJ2-5
ASSSGSNYGYT	TRBV5-1	TRBJ1-2